A single sample gave rise to the 28 T cell receptor beta chains below, sequenced in a study of early T cells in non-severe SARS-CoV-2 infection. Via MiXCR, TCRdb re-called the 5' RACE reads, giving one row per CDR3 protein. The data contain 76,000 or so distinct CDR3 sequences, 10% to 12% of them seen just once; the ten biggest clones take up around 5%. Sequenced sample: whole blood. These receptors were obtained from an adult who was a healthcare worker with PCR-confirmed SARS-CoV-2 infection or an uninfected control (not recorded which).

The table lists this clonotype with many counts. This rearrangement joins TRBV10-3 to TRBJ1-5; 10 nucleotides line up with TRBD1. CDR1 and CDR2 from the germline V gene are ENHRY and SYGVKD. There are 15 residues in the CDR3. V was pared by 8 bases and J by 7 bases, with 11 bases of the junction left unmatched. The CDR3 protein is CAIGGSTGGDQPQHF. CDR3 nucleotide sequence: TGTGCCATCGGTGGGTCGACAGGGGGCGACCAGCCCCAGCATTTT.

This clonotype was seen at least ten times. The CDR3 bases are TGCAGCGTTGAAGATCGGGTAGGGCGGGAGACCCAGTACTTC. Protein: CSVEDRVGRETQYF. The chain has TRBV29-1 and TRBJ2-5, with D uncertain. V was shortened by 0 bases and J by 5 bases, with 13 bases between the two germline ends. This CDR3 is 14 amino acids long. CDR1 and CDR2 (germline): SQVTM, ANQGSEA.

V is TRBV10-3 and J is TRBJ1-2; no clear D. The CDR3 contains 13 residues. Germline-derived CDR1 and CDR2 are ENHRY and SYGVKD. The V end was cut by 6 bases, the J end by 8 bases, with 16 bases between. For the CDR3, the DNA is TGTGCCATCAGCAAGAGTCTGGAAGGGGGCTACACCTTC. It specifies CAISKSLEGGYTF.

There are many counts of this clonotype. CDR3 DNA: TGTGCCAGCAGTGAAGAAGTGGGCTCCTATAATTCACCCCTCCACTTT. Translated: CASSEEVGSYNSPLHF. V gene TRBV6-1 combines with J gene TRBJ1-6; no reliable D call. CDR3 length equals 16 residues. The germline V and J ends were trimmed by 1 base and 0 bases, with 7 bases remaining between them. Germline V gene lookup returns CDR1 MNHNS and CDR2 SASEGT.

This clonotype was recorded a few times. The chain employs TRBV12-3 or TRBV12-4 and TRBJ1-2; weak D call: TRBD1 (5 bases). The germline V and J ends were trimmed by 5 bases and 4 bases, with 14 bases remaining between them. The CDR3 loop spans 14 amino acids. Here the CDR3 reads CASSPQGRGYGYTF. CDR3 sequence (DNA): TGTGCCAGCAGTCCCCAGGGCCGGGGCTATGGCTACACCTTC.

The gene calls are TRBV9 and TRBJ1-3; TRBD1 matches 7 bases. Germline V CDR1 and CDR2: SGDLS, YYNGEE. The length of the CDR3 is 16 residues. V shed 4 bases and J 1 base; nucleotides not matched to a gene: 8. As DNA, the CDR3 is TGTGCCAGCAGCCCACGACAGGGAGAGTCTGGAAACACCATATATTTT. This sequence encodes CASSPRQGESGNTIYF.

There are a few counts of this clonotype. This CDR3 is CASSLSSSDIQYF. As DNA, the CDR3 is TGTGCCAGCAGCTTGTCCTCCTCGGACATTCAGTACTTC. This chain connects TRBV7-8 to TRBJ2-4, with D hard to call. Germline assignment: CDR1 SGHVS and CDR2 FQNEAQ. This CDR3 has 13 residues. V lost 3 bases and J lost 8, with 11 bases in between.

The chain joins TRBV4-1 to TRBJ2-2, with TRBD1 matching 10 bases. Germline CDR1 MGHRA, CDR2 YSYEKL. The CDR3 consists of 17 residues. The V gene end was trimmed by 0 bases and the J gene end by 3 bases; junction bases not matched to a gene: 4. Here the CDR3 reads CASSQDPGTGDTGELFF. CDR3 sequence (DNA): TGCGCCAGCAGCCAAGACCCTGGGACAGGGGACACCGGGGAGCTGTTTTTT.

At least ten counts were recorded for this clonotype. The genes are TRBV5-1 and TRBJ1-1, with D possibly being TRBD1 (5 bases). This CDR3 is built from 15 residues. In germline, CDR1 is SGHRS, CDR2 YFSETQ. Trimming pared 0 bases from V and 2 bases from J, leaving 11 bases between. The CDR3 region has the DNA TGCGCCAGCAGCTTGGCTCAGGGTGGCAACACTGAAGCTTTCTTT. It codes for CASSLAQGGNTEAFF.

This clonotype showed up many times. V usage is TRBV7-9 and J usage is TRBJ2-7; a possible D gene is TRBD2 (6 bases). V lost 7 bases and J lost 0, with 16 bases in between. Germline V gene sequence: CDR1 SEHNR, CDR2 FQNEAQ (reference sequence). This CDR3 is 15 amino acids long. The CDR3 loop reads CASTKGGVTSYEQYF. The DNA of the CDR3 is TGTGCCAGCACCAAAGGAGGGGTCACCTCCTACGAGCAGTACTTC. The whole variable domain, remainder taken from reference TRBV7-9 and TRBJ2-7, is DTGVSQNPRHKITKRGQNVTFRCDPISEHNRLYWYRQTLGQGPEFLTYFQNEAQLEKSRLLSDRFSAERPKGSFSTLEIQRTEQGDSAMYLCASTKGGVTSYEQYFGPGTRLTVT.

Many counts were recorded for this clonotype. The CDR3 DNA is TGTGCCAGCAGCCAGACGTGGGGCCGGGGCTACACCTTC. It codes for CASSQTWGRGYTF. The J gene is TRBJ1-2, the V gene TRBV7-6; possible D gene TRBD1, 5 bases. V was trimmed by 5 bases and J by 8 bases, leaving 15 bases between them. The CDR3 has 13 residues. CDR1 and CDR2 (germline): SGHVS, FNYEAQ.

This clonotype was observed at least ten times. The rearrangement joins TRBV4-2 to TRBJ2-3, with 8 bases that match TRBD2. The CDR3 runs to 16 residues. The J segment lost 2 bases and the V segment lost 1 base, leaving 5 bases of the junction unmatched. Germline V lookup: CDR1 LGHNA, CDR2 YNFKEQ. CDR3 in DNA: TGTGCCAGCAGCCAAGTACTAGCGGCCTCCACAGATACGCAGTATTTT. It translates to CASSQVLAASTDTQYF.

There are many counts of this clonotype. V and J are TRBV9 and TRBJ2-2; the D gene is possibly TRBD2 (7 bases). CDR1 and CDR2 (germline): SGDLS, YYNGEE. This CDR3 has 16 residues. V lost 1 base, J lost 1 base, and 11 bases lay in between. The CDR3 is CASSVSGGENTGELFF. The CDR3 coding sequence is TGTGCCAGCAGCGTATCGGGGGGCGAGAACACCGGGGAGCTGTTTTTT.

This clonotype was recorded many times. J is TRBJ1-5 and V is TRBV5-6; no reliable D call. Germline V gene lookup returns CDR1 SGHDT and CDR2 YYEEEE. The V gene lost 2 bases and the J gene lost 5 bases, with 17 bases spanning the gap. The CDR3 is 16 amino acids. The CDR3 nucleotides read TGTGCCAGCAGCTTTTTCGTCGCAGGCCCCGATCAGCCCCAGCATTTT. Translation gives CASSFFVAGPDQPQHF.

This clonotype occurred many times. The chain couples TRBV7-8 to TRBJ2-1; the match to TRBD2 covers 8 bases. This CDR3 is built from 17 residues. J was trimmed by 4 bases and V by 0 bases; bases with no gene match: 8. The V gene's germline CDR1 is SGHVS and CDR2 FQNEAQ. The CDR3 loop reads CASSLARFSGMYNEQFF. The CDR3 bases are TGTGCCAGCAGCTTAGCGCGGTTTAGCGGGATGTACAATGAGCAGTTCTTC.

The chain employs TRBV11-2 and TRBJ2-3; D is possibly TRBD2 (5 bases). Trimming stripped 5 bases from V and 2 bases from J, with 14 bases between. This CDR3 has 15 residues. The V gene's germline CDR1 is SGHAT and CDR2 FQNNGV. CDR3 sequence (DNA): TGTGCCAGCAGCCAAAGTGGCGGGTACACAGATACGCAGTATTTT. It yields the protein CASSQSGGYTDTQYF.

This clonotype was recorded only once. The gene calls are TRBV2 and TRBJ2-3; the D gene could be TRBD1 or TRBD2 (5 bases each). The CDR3 sequence is 13 residues long. With 6 bases removed from V and 0 bases from J, the gap between germline ends came to 7 bases. Germline CDR1 is SNHLY and CDR2 is FYNNEI. The CDR3 DNA sequence: TGTGCCAGCAGGGGGGATAGCACAGATACGCAGTATTTT. Its translation is CASRGDSTDTQYF. Full variable domain (outside the CDR3, taken from reference TRBV2 and TRBJ2-3): EPEVTQTPSHQVTQMGQEVILRCVPISNHLYFYWYRQILGQKVEFLVSFYNNEISEKSEIFDDQFSVERPDGSNFTLKIRSTKLEDSAMYFCASRGDSTDTQYFGPGTRLTVL.

This clonotype showed up just a few times. The chain uses TRBV3-1 and TRBJ2-3; 9 bases line up with TRBD2. V shed 1 base, J shed 0 bases, and the junction held 5 bases outside the gene matches. The CDR3 consists of 17 residues. Germline values: CDR1 LGHDT, CDR2 YNNKEL (reference sequence). In nucleotides, the CDR3 is TGTGCCAGCAGCCAAGCCTCTAGCGGGATTAGCACAGATACGCAGTATTTT. Its translation is CASSQASSGISTDTQYF.

This chain joins TRBV7-9 and TRBJ1-2, with D uncertain. The CDR3 covers 14 residues. Trimming pared 1 base from V and 4 bases from J, leaving 10 bases between. Germline CDR1 and CDR2: SEHNR and FQNEAQ (reference sequence). CDR3 nucleotide sequence: TGTGCCAGCAGCTTAGAGGCGGGGTTCTATGGCTACACCTTC. Protein: CASSLEAGFYGYTF.

This clonotype was seen ten or more times. This chain uses TRBV5-6 with TRBJ2-2; D uncertain. The CDR3 has 12 residues. Per germline, CDR1 SGHDT and CDR2 YYEEEE. V was clipped by 4 bases and J by 7 bases, with 8 bases between them. The CDR3 DNA follows: TGTGCCAGCAGCCCCATGGGCGGGGAGCTGTTTTTT. Translation gives CASSPMGGELFF.

This CDR3 is CSAHRYTDTQYF. In nucleotides, the CDR3 is TGCAGTGCTCACCGGTACACAGATACGCAGTATTTT. The chain uses TRBV20-1 and TRBJ2-3; D is ambiguous. The germline V and J ends were trimmed by 5 bases and 2 bases, with 8 bases remaining between them. CDR3 length equals 12 residues. Germline assignment: CDR1 DFQATT and CDR2 SNEGSKA (reference sequence).

This chain connects TRBV5-1 to TRBJ1-2; a weak D match, TRBD1 (5 bases). V lost 1 base, J lost 12 bases, and 22 bases lay in between. Germline lookup yields CDR1 SGHRS and CDR2 YFSETQ. This CDR3 has 15 residues. The CDR3 spells CASSLMSGRGTGDTF. DNA for the CDR3: TGCGCCAGCAGCTTGATGTCCGGGCGGGGGACGGGCGACACCTTC.

The sample holds many counts of this clonotype. The junction differs from germline at one of its ends, possibly a read error. The chain couples TRBV7-7 to TRBJ1-3; D call uncertain. Germline values: CDR1 SSHAT, CDR2 FNYEAQ (reference sequence). The CDR3 has 13 residues. In DNA form, the CDR3 reads TGTGCTAGCAGCCCCACCCGGTCGAACACCATATATTTT. Amino acids: CASSPTRSNTIYF. Full variable domain (outside the CDR3, taken from reference TRBV7-7 and TRBJ1-3): GAGVSQSPRYKVTKRGQDVTLRCDPISSHATLYWYQQALGQGPEFLTYFNYEAQPDKSGLPSDRFSAERPEGSISTLTIQRTEQRDSAMYRCASSPTRSNTIYFGEGSWLTVV.

The chain is built from TRBV2 and TRBJ2-7; 10 nucleotides match TRBD1. V was pared by 5 bases and J by 6 bases, with 7 bases of the junction left unmatched. CDR3 size: 14 residues. Germline lookup yields CDR1 SNHLY and CDR2 FYNNEI. CDR3 protein: CASSSGTGVAEQYF. CDR3 coding DNA: TGTGCCAGCAGTTCCGGGACAGGGGTCGCCGAGCAGTACTTC.

This clonotype was observed a few times. The chain combines TRBV9 with TRBJ2-1, with D uncertain. In germline, CDR1 is SGDLS, CDR2 YYNGEE. V lost 3 bases to trimming and J lost 7 bases, with 8 bases between them. This CDR3 contains 12 residues. CDR3 DNA sequence: TGTGCCAGCAGCGCTGTGGATAATGAGCAGTTCTTC. Its protein product is CASSAVDNEQFF.

J is TRBJ2-1 and V is TRBV7-3; D perhaps matches TRBD1 (6 bases). This CDR3 region has 14 residues. Deletions cut 1 base from V and 6 bases from J, with 10 bases between. Germline CDR1 SGHTA, CDR2 FQGTGA. DNA for the CDR3: TGTGCCAGCAGCTTAATAGGCAGGGGCAATGAGCAGTTCTTC. Amino acid sequence: CASSLIGRGNEQFF.

This clonotype has only a few counts. The rearrangement links TRBV20-1 to TRBJ1-5; possible D gene TRBD1, 6 bases. In germline, CDR1 is DFQATT, CDR2 SNEGSKA (reference sequence). V was cut by 4 bases and J by 7 bases, with 23 bases left in between. The CDR3 runs to 16 residues. This chain's CDR3 is CSANSPYGGLTQPQHF. The CDR3 DNA reads as TGCAGTGCTAATTCCCCGTACGGGGGGCTCACACAGCCCCAGCATTTT.

The chain is built from TRBV20-1 and TRBJ1-1; D is undetermined. From germline, CDR1 is DFQATT and CDR2 SNEGSKA (reference sequence). Trimming left V 3 bases short and J 11 bases short, with 4 bases between. This CDR3 has 8 residues. This CDR3 reads CSASRAFF. In nucleotides, the CDR3 is TGCAGTGCTAGTCGGGCTTTCTTT.